Listed below are T cell receptor beta chains from one sample, sequenced in a study of blood T cell repertoires in COVID-19. The data were produced by immunoSEQ multiplex PCR, yet TCRdb's version contains in-frame clones alone and is incomplete. Of tens of thousands of clones in the sample, 75% to 90% were seen once. Input material: peripheral blood. Every receptor here comes from a human donor in a cohort sampled during active COVID-19. CDR3s include the opening cysteine and the closing phenylalanine or tryptophan. D genes are given only for firm matches. Not all rows give a size; the values are once, few, many and, for expanded clones, a class.

d_call: NA
v_call: TRBV6-6
clone_size: NA
j_call: TRBJ1-5
cdr3_aa: CASSYLGAHSNQPQHF
cdr3_nt: TGTGCCAGCAGTTACTTAGGGGCGCATAGCAATCAGCCCCAGCATTTT

d_call: NA
v_call: TRBV7-8
clone_size: few
j_call: TRBJ1-3
cdr3_aa: CASSFSGNTIYF
cdr3_nt: TGTGCCAGCAGCTTTAGTGGAAACACCATATATTTT

d_call: NA
v_call: TRBV5-3
clone_size: NA
j_call: TRBJ1-1
cdr3_aa: CARRFRSGTEAFF
cdr3_nt: TGTGCCAGAAGATTCCGTAGTGGCACTGAAGCTTTCTTT

d_call: TRBD2
v_call: TRBV27
clone_size: NA
j_call: TRBJ2-3
cdr3_aa: CASKAGVSTDTQYF
cdr3_nt: TGTGCCAGCAAGGCGGGAGTTAGCACAGATACGCAGTATTTT

d_call: NA
v_call: TRBV5-6
clone_size: once
j_call: TRBJ2-7
cdr3_aa: CASSWGRNPTREQYF
cdr3_nt: TGTGCCAGCAGCTGGGGGCGAAATCCAACCCGCGAGCAGTACTTC

d_call: TRBD1
v_call: TRBV18
clone_size: NA
j_call: TRBJ1-5
cdr3_aa: CASSPPGGQGPYSNQPQHF
cdr3_nt: TGTGCCAGCTCACCACCGGGAGGACAGGGCCCCTATAGCAATCAGCCCCAGCATTTT

d_call: TRBD1
v_call: TRBV5-4
clone_size: few
j_call: TRBJ2-7
cdr3_aa: CASSIPGQGAIEQYF
cdr3_nt: TGTGCCAGCAGCATACCGGGACAGGGGGCAATCGAGCAGTACTTC

d_call: NA
v_call: TRBV5-4
clone_size: few
j_call: TRBJ1-5
cdr3_aa: CASSRGAGNQPQHF
cdr3_nt: TGTGCCAGCAGCCGTGGGGCGGGCAATCAGCCCCAGCATTTT

d_call: NA
v_call: TRBV5-1
clone_size: few
j_call: TRBJ1-3
cdr3_aa: CASSLGPGTGNTIYF
cdr3_nt: TGCGCCAGCAGCTTAGGGCCAGGGACTGGAAACACCATATATTTT

d_call: NA
v_call: TRBV5-1
clone_size: once
j_call: TRBJ2-5
cdr3_aa: CATKTGDTQETQYF
cdr3_nt: TGCGCCACCAAAACAGGAGATACCCAAGAGACCCAGTACTTC

d_call: TRBD2
v_call: TRBV7-2
clone_size: NA
j_call: TRBJ2-5
cdr3_aa: CASSLVGLAQETQYF
cdr3_nt: TGTGCCAGCAGCTTAGTGGGACTAGCCCAAGAGACCCAGTACTTC

d_call: TRBD1
v_call: TRBV2
clone_size: once
j_call: TRBJ1-6
cdr3_aa: CASNNRGGLSYNSPLHF
cdr3_nt: TGTGCCAGCAACAACAGGGGCGGATTGTCCTATAATTCACCCCTCCACTTT

d_call: NA
v_call: TRBV5-1
clone_size: NA
j_call: TRBJ2-7
cdr3_aa: CASKRDSTYEQYF
cdr3_nt: TGCGCCAGCAAAAGGGACTCAACCTACGAGCAGTACTTC

d_call: NA
v_call: TRBV10-3
clone_size: NA
j_call: TRBJ1-3
cdr3_aa: CAISESNGRNTIYF
cdr3_nt: TGTGCCATCAGTGAGTCAAACGGTCGAAACACCATATATTTT

d_call: NA
v_call: TRBV18
clone_size: NA
j_call: TRBJ1-2
cdr3_aa: CASSTRTSYYGYTF
cdr3_nt: TGTGCCAGCTCCACCAGGACAAGCTACTATGGCTACACCTTC

d_call: NA
v_call: TRBV10-1
clone_size: NA
j_call: TRBJ2-2
cdr3_aa: CASSAGSGTGELFF
cdr3_nt: TGCGCCAGCAGTGCAGGGTCGGGCACCGGGGAGCTGTTTTTT

d_call: TRBD1
v_call: TRBV5-6
clone_size: NA
j_call: TRBJ1-1
cdr3_aa: CASSRDRGAFF
cdr3_nt: TGTGCCAGCAGTCGGGACAGAGGAGCTTTCTTT

d_call: TRBD1
v_call: TRBV9
clone_size: few
j_call: TRBJ1-3
cdr3_aa: CASSVNTGQGGNTIYF
cdr3_nt: TGTGCCAGCAGCGTGAACACGGGACAGGGGGGAAACACCATATATTTT

d_call: TRBD1
v_call: TRBV10-2
clone_size: NA
j_call: TRBJ1-2
cdr3_aa: CASKGGRTNYGYTF
cdr3_nt: TGCGCCAGCAAAGGGGGCAGAACTAACTATGGCTACACCTTC

d_call: NA
v_call: TRBV12-3/TRBV12-4
clone_size: NA
j_call: TRBJ1-3
cdr3_aa: CASSARQGNTIYF
cdr3_nt: TGTGCCAGCAGTGCCCGACAGGGAAACACCATATATTTT